This T cell receptor (beta chain) was recorded in a study of T-cell reconstitution after alpha-beta-depleted transplantation in children. CDR1 MDHEN and CDR2 SYDVKM come from the germline V gene. V lost 1 base and J lost 4, with 13 bases in between. The CDR3 is made up of 15 amino acids. Researchers prepared the TCRbeta library using unique molecular identifiers, the study reports. TCRdb fed the PCR reads into MiXCR, producing one record per CDR3 protein. The sample records hundreds of thousands of distinct CDR3 sequences, 13% being singletons. This TCR was recovered from a girl under 10 years old with congenital amegakaryocytic thrombocytopenia, due to receive a stem cell transplant. The V gene is TRBV28, the J gene TRBJ1-2; D gene uncertain. The specimen comprised PBMCs, sampled before TCRalphabeta/CD19-depleted stem cell transplant. CDR3 region: CASSLSGGQTYGYTF. For the CDR3, the DNA is TGTGCCAGCAGTTTATCGGGCGGGCAGACCTATGGCTACACCTTC.